These 28 T cell receptor beta chains share one sample of origin, sequenced in a study of blood T cells in healthy people across ages. A second PCR, run for about 7 to 11 cycles, used a sample-barcoded 5' primer plus a J-beta primer mix. TCRdb fed the 5' RACE reads into MiXCR, producing one record per CDR3 protein. The repertoire holds 1,500,000 or so distinct CDR3 sequences, approximately 43% seen once, with 4% in the top ten. What was sequenced was blood. These receptors all come from a woman aged 18-29 years in good health.

V gene TRBV7-2 combines with J gene TRBJ1-2, with D possibly being TRBD1 (6 bases). The V gene lost 7 bases and the J gene lost 7 bases, with 16 bases spanning the gap. The CDR3 is 13 amino acids. The germline gives CDR1 SGHTA, CDR2 FQGNSA. DNA of the CDR3: TGTGCCAGCACCTCACTAGGGGGAGCTGGCTACACCTTC. Amino acid sequence: CASTSLGGAGYTF.

This clonotype showed up just a few times. The J gene is TRBJ1-1, the V gene TRBV20-1; TRBD1 might be the D (5 bases). CDR1 and CDR2 (germline): DFQATT, SNEGSKA (reference sequence). Trimming left V 0 bases short and J 4 bases short, with 18 bases between. The CDR3 is 16 residues long. The CDR3 sequence: CSARDLHRTQGTEAFF. Written as DNA, the CDR3 is TGCAGTGCTAGAGATCTTCACAGGACCCAGGGCACTGAAGCTTTCTTT.

This chain uses TRBV18 with TRBJ2-1; D tentatively reads TRBD1 or TRBD2 (6 bases each). The CDR3 length is 16 residues. Trimming removed 3 bases at V and 5 bases at J, with 17 bases between. Germline V lookup: CDR1 KGHSH, CDR2 LQKENI. CDR3 loop: CASSPGGKGVDNEQFF. The CDR3 DNA reads TGTGCCAGCTCACCTGGCGGGAAGGGGGTAGACAATGAGCAGTTCTTC.

V and J are TRBV4-1 and TRBJ1-2; tentative D call: TRBD1 (5 bases). V gave up 2 bases and J gave up 8 bases, with 15 bases separating them. CDR1 and CDR2 from the germline V gene are MGHRA and YSYEKL. This CDR3 region has 14 residues. DNA of the CDR3: TGCGCCAGCAGCCAAACCGGGACCTTTGGAGGCTACACCTTC. Protein product: CASSQTGTFGGYTF.

CDR3: CASSLAPGRNTIYF. As DNA, the CDR3 is TGCGCCAGCAGCTTGGCCCCAGGTCGAAACACCATATATTTT. The chain recombines TRBV5-1 with TRBJ1-3; D uncertain. CDR3 size: 14 residues. Trimming pared 0 bases from V and 5 bases from J, leaving 9 bases between. In germline, CDR1 is SGHRS, CDR2 YFSETQ.

This clonotype has more than one count but fewer than ten. The rearrangement links TRBV10-3 to TRBJ1-2; the D is unclear. The V gene's germline CDR1 is ENHRY and CDR2 SYGVKD. V lost 2 bases and J lost 0, with 13 bases in between. The CDR3 is 16 residues long. The DNA of the CDR3 is TGTGCCATCAGTGAGCTGGGTCGGGAAGCTAACTATGGCTACACCTTC. It codes for CAISELGREANYGYTF.

In DNA form, the CDR3 reads TGTGCCAGCAGTGTTCCAGACAATCAGCCCCAGCATTTT. The encoded protein is CASSVPDNQPQHF. The rearrangement links TRBV6-1 to TRBJ1-5; D is unclear. CDR1 is MNHNS, CDR2 SASEGT, per germline. The CDR3 loop spans 13 amino acids. The V end lost 4 bases, the J end lost 3 bases, and 7 bases lay between the germline ends.

The table lists this clonotype with many counts. This sequence joins TRBV5-1 and TRBJ2-1, with 9 bases aligning to TRBD1. In germline, CDR1 is SGHRS, CDR2 YFSETQ. The CDR3 is 16 residues long. V lost 0 bases to trimming and J lost 9 bases; unmatched junction nucleotides: 10. The CDR3 DNA sequence: TGCGCCAGCAGCTTGGCCGGGACAGGGACCAGACCTGAGCAGTTCTTC. Its protein product is CASSLAGTGTRPEQFF. The full variable domain, rest sourced from reference TRBV5-1 and TRBJ2-1, is KAGVTQTPRYLIKTRGQQVTLSCSPISGHRSVSWYQQTPGQGLQFLFEYFSETQRNKGNFPGRFSGRQFSNSRSEMNVSTLELGDSALYLCASSLAGTGTRPEQFFGPGTRLTVL.

This clonotype was recorded a few times. The chain employs TRBV3-1 and TRBJ1-6; 7 bases map to TRBD1. The V gene's germline CDR1 is LGHDT and CDR2 YNNKEL (reference sequence). The CDR3 runs to 15 residues. Trimming removed 6 bases from V and 8 bases from J; junction bases left unmatched: 10. Written as DNA, the CDR3 is TGTGCCAGCAGATCGACAGGGTTTCTCGATTCACCCCTCCACTTT. Protein product: CASRSTGFLDSPLHF.

This rearrangement joins TRBV6-2 or TRBV6-3 to TRBJ2-7, with a weak D call TRBD2 (6 bases). V was cut by 5 bases and J by 4 bases, with 15 bases left in between. Looked up from germline, CDR1 is MNHEY and CDR2 is SVGEGT. The CDR3 is 14 amino acids. The CDR3: CASSGTLRVYEQYF. The CDR3 region has the DNA TGTGCCAGCAGTGGGACTTTAAGAGTTTACGAGCAGTACTTC.

CDR3 bases: TGTGCCAGCAGCTTACCCCATGGGGGGGCGAAAGAGACCCAGTACTTC. It codes for CASSLPHGGAKETQYF. The rearrangement joins TRBV7-9 to TRBJ2-5; D perhaps matches TRBD2 (7 bases). There are 16 residues in the CDR3. V dropped 2 bases and J dropped 3 bases, with 16 bases sitting between them. Germline V CDR1 and CDR2: SEHNR, FQNEAQ (reference sequence).

The genes are TRBV6-5 and TRBJ2-1; 7 positions match TRBD2. The closer fit of TRBJ2-7 to the DNA end suggests the J call may be wrong. Per the germline V gene, CDR1 is MNHEY and CDR2 is SVGAGI. The CDR3 contains 16 residues. The CDR3 region is CASSYAGGSSYNEQYF. The CDR3 coding sequence is TGTGCCAGCAGTTACGCCGGCGGGAGCTCCTACAATGAGCAGTACTTC.

The chain combines TRBV28 with TRBJ1-2, with D perhaps matching TRBD1 (5 bases). Trimming shortened V by 5 bases and J by 6 bases, and 19 bases separated the two germline ends. Looked up from germline, CDR1 is MDHEN and CDR2 is SYDVKM. The CDR3 runs 15 residues. The CDR3: CASSPPRLGRDGYTF. The DNA of the CDR3 is TGTGCCAGCAGTCCCCCGCGTTTGGGGCGGGATGGCTACACCTTC.

This sequence joins TRBV20-1 and TRBJ2-1; weak D call: TRBD2 (6 bases). The CDR3 sequence is 15 residues long. V was pared by 5 bases and J by 6 bases, with 20 bases between. Germline V lookup: CDR1 DFQATT, CDR2 SNEGSKA (reference sequence). The CDR3 region has the DNA TGCAGTGCTGCATCTGAGGGCGGGAACGGCAATGAGCAGTTCTTC. It translates to CSAASEGGNGNEQFF.

This clonotype occurred a few times. V usage is TRBV7-9 and J usage is TRBJ2-2; 11 bases match TRBD2. CDR3 length equals 17 residues. J gave up 2 bases and V 8 bases, and 10 bases lay outside the gene matches. CDR1 and CDR2 from the germline V gene are SEHNR and FQNEAQ (reference sequence). CDR3 amino acids: CASVSAGTSGNTGELFF. The CDR3 DNA reads TGTGCCAGCGTTTCCGCCGGGACTAGCGGAAACACCGGGGAGCTGTTTTTT.

This clonotype has more than one count but fewer than ten. The genes are TRBV6-2 or TRBV6-3 and TRBJ2-3; D possibly corresponds to TRBD2 (6 bases). V shed 6 bases and J shed 2 bases, with 18 bases lying between them. The CDR3 totals 16 residues. Germline assignment: CDR1 MNHEY and CDR2 SVGEGT. Here the CDR3 reads CASSTRLVTFTDTQYF. In DNA, the CDR3 is TGTGCCAGCAGCACTCGACTAGTCACCTTCACAGATACGCAGTATTTT.

This clonotype was seen only a few times. The chain has TRBV20-1 and TRBJ2-7; D might be TRBD2 (5 bases). Germline V gives CDR1 DFQATT, CDR2 SNEGSKA (reference sequence). V dropped 0 bases and J dropped 3 bases, with 12 bases sitting between them. The CDR3 runs 14 residues. The chain's CDR3 is CSARDFLAVYEQYF. CDR3 DNA sequence: TGCAGTGCTAGAGATTTCCTAGCAGTCTACGAGCAGTACTTC.

The rearrangement joins TRBV18 to TRBJ1-1; TRBD1 might be the D (5 bases). The CDR3 runs to 14 residues. Germline CDR1 reads KGHSH; CDR2 reads LQKENI. The V gene lost 3 bases and the J gene lost 4 bases, with 12 bases spanning the gap. CDR3: CASSPGRETTEAFF. CDR3 DNA sequence: TGTGCCAGCTCACCGGGCAGGGAAACCACTGAAGCTTTCTTT.

The V and J genes are TRBV7-2 and TRBJ2-3; 8 positions match TRBD2. The CDR3 loop spans 15 amino acids. V gave up 1 base and J gave up 7 bases; unmatched junction bases: 7. Per the germline V gene, CDR1 is SGHTA and CDR2 is FQGNSA. Here the CDR3 DNA reads TGTGCCAGCAGCTTAGGTCGGGGGGGCCTGAATACGCAGTATTTT. Amino acids: CASSLGRGGLNTQYF.

The chain uses TRBV6-6 and TRBJ2-7, with D hard to call. The CDR3 has 14 residues. Germline assignment: CDR1 MNHNY and CDR2 SVGAGI (reference sequence). V was pared by 2 bases and J by 1 base, with 9 bases between. In DNA form, the CDR3 reads TGTGCCAGCAGTTACCAACAGCCGTCCTACGAGCAGTACTTC. It yields the protein CASSYQQPSYEQYF.

This clonotype showed up many times. The J gene is TRBJ2-1, the V gene TRBV9; TRBD1 matches at 8 bases. CDR1 and CDR2 from the germline V gene are SGDLS and YYNGEE. Trimming removed 4 bases from V and 8 bases from J; junction bases left unmatched: 11. The CDR3 sequence is 15 residues long. The CDR3: CASSTRDRSLDEQFF. In DNA form, the CDR3 reads TGTGCCAGCAGCACCCGGGACAGGTCTCTTGATGAGCAGTTCTTC.

This clonotype was detected many times. A junction boundary mismatches the germline segment, possibly from a read error. The rearrangement links TRBV5-1 to TRBJ2-5; 7 nucleotides agree with TRBD1. CDR1 is SGHRS and CDR2 is YFSETQ in the germline V gene. This CDR3 is built from 13 residues. The CDR3 here is CASSGQDQETQYF. DNA of the CDR3: TGTGCCAGCAGCGGACAGGACCAAGAGACCCAGTACTTC.

The chain recombines TRBV27 with TRBJ2-7; 9 bases fit TRBD2. This CDR3 is built from 15 residues. Germline CDR1 is MNHEY and CDR2 is SMNVEV (reference sequence). V was clipped by 3 bases and J by 4 bases; unmatched bases: 7. The DNA of the CDR3 is TGTGCCAGCAGTTTCGCTGGTCTAGCGGGATACGAGCAGTACTTC. It codes for CASSFAGLAGYEQYF.

In its sample, this clonotype was seen a few times. The chain couples TRBV24-1 to TRBJ2-5; 10 bases agree with TRBD2. In germline, CDR1 is KGHDR, CDR2 SFDVKD. After removal of 2 bases from V and 2 bases from J, the junction contained 1 base not matched to a gene. The length of the CDR3 is 15 residues. For the CDR3, the DNA is TGTGCCACCAGTGATTGGACTAGCGGTCAAGAGACCCAGTACTTC. Protein: CATSDWTSGQETQYF.

This clonotype was counted between two and nine times. The chain joins TRBV7-9 to TRBJ1-6; 7 nucleotides line up with TRBD1. Germline V gene sequence: CDR1 SEHNR, CDR2 FQNEAQ (reference sequence). After removal of 6 bases from V and 8 bases from J, the junction contained 10 bases not matched to a gene. This CDR3 comprises 15 residues. The CDR3 region has the DNA TGTGCCAGCAGTCGAAGAGGGGGCTTGGATTCACCCCTCCACTTT. Protein: CASSRRGGLDSPLHF.

This rearrangement joins TRBV5-1 to TRBJ2-5; D call uncertain. Trimming removed 1 base at V and 2 bases at J, with 9 bases between. Germline V CDR1 and CDR2: SGHRS, YFSETQ. CDR3 length: 14 residues. The CDR3 loop is CASSLRIDQETQYF. CDR3 nucleotide sequence: TGCGCCAGCAGCTTGAGGATTGATCAAGAGACCCAGTACTTC.

As DNA, the CDR3 is TGTGCCAGCAGTGATCCAGGGGCGTCCCAAGAGACCCAGTACTTC. Its translation is CASSDPGASQETQYF. This rearrangement joins TRBV2 to TRBJ2-5; D may be TRBD1 (6 bases). The CDR3 length is 15 residues. V was trimmed by 3 bases and J by 1 base, leaving 12 bases between them. Germline CDR1 reads SNHLY; CDR2 reads FYNNEI.

This clonotype was seen a handful of times. The chain couples TRBV3-2 to TRBJ2-5; no check of the table's D call, TRBD2, against the DNA was made. TRBV3-2 is given as a pseudogene. The CDR3 runs 14 residues. DNA for the CDR3: TGTGCCAGCAGCCCAATAGCCGGACAACAGACCCAGTACTTC. Encoded protein: CASSPIAGQQTQYF.